This T cell receptor (beta chain) was observed in a study of cytomegalovirus exposure and HLA in healthy donors. For the study at large: The Caucasian-associated ancestry cluster contained about 80% of the 300 to 450 genotyped donors. The study's findings and limits: Reports credit the classifier with highly specific, highly sensitive diagnosis of cytomegalovirus status.

Amplification used 60 Vbeta primers and 13 Jbeta primers. TCRdb keeps only in-frame clones here, not all; method: immunoSEQ multiplex PCR. The sample lists 150,000 to 200,000 clones; about four fifths were seen once. CDR1 is SGDLS and CDR2 is YYNGEE in the germline V gene. V lost 4 bases and J 5 bases, leaving 9 bases between the germline ends. This CDR3 is 12 amino acids long. Worth noting for this clone: Antigen unknown.

The chain recombines TRBV9 with TRBJ1-1; D call uncertain. Sequenced: PBMCs. This TCR was recovered from a woman aged 25-40 years in good health and CMV-seronegative. CDR3 bases: TGTGCCAGCAGCTTAGGAGAGACTGAAGCTTTCTTT. Translated: CASSLGETEAFF.